This TCR beta chain was sequenced in a study of blood T cell repertoires in COVID-19. Using immunoSEQ multiplex PCR, the repertoire was profiled, and TCRdb retains in-frame clones only, with some absent. The repertoire holds roughly 290,000 clones, with over 75% as singletons. This CDR3 region has 18 residues. V was clipped by 9 bases and J by 1 base; unmatched bases: 11. From germline, CDR1 is LNHNV and CDR2 YYDKDF (reference sequence). The V gene is TRBV15, the J gene TRBJ2-2; 13 bases agree with TRBD2. The receptor was derived from a human donor with COVID-19, enrolled during active disease. The donor label of this sample is uncertain. Sequenced material: peripheral blood. CDR3 sequence reads: CATVLAGGPSWNTGELFF. DNA for the CDR3: TGTGCCACAGTACTAGCGGGAGGGCCCTCGTGGAACACCGGGGAGCTGTTTTTT.